The 27 T cell receptor beta chains listed next were all sequenced from one sample in a study of tumor-infiltrating lymphocytes in primary liver carcinoma (dated by TCRdb to 2016 to 2017). Blood RNA was extracted from unsorted whole blood with TRIzol reagent; germline DNA came from the DNeasy Blood & Tissue kit. This sample was sequenced with an Illumina HiSeq 2500. Using a constant-region primer and ProtoScript II reverse transcriptase, TCRbeta-specific cDNA was reverse-transcribed from 450 to 650 ng total RNA. The TCRbeta libraries were prepared through three rounds of nested multiplex PCR following a slightly modified ARM-PCR procedure. Each of the first two PCR rounds ran for about 9 cycles and used multiplex TRBV1-TRBV30 forward primers together with a Cbeta reverse primer. Using fastp at Q25 and MiXCR, TCRdb reprocessed the public reads and kept productive beta chains. Records with the same CDR3 protein are collapsed into one entry carrying the most frequent genes and DNA. The sample table holds 300,000 to 400,000 distinct CDR3 sequences, of which approximately 65% were seen once. The ten largest make up roughly 9% of the sample.

Specimen: peripheral blood. These receptors all come from a man in his forties with primary liver carcinoma and hepatitis B virus infection.

As concerns this clonotype: A read error is possible here, since a much larger clone lies one base away. The chain employs TRBV12-3 or TRBV12-4 and TRBJ2-5; D perhaps matches TRBD2 (5 bases). CDR3 size: 14 residues. V was pared by 5 bases and J by 2 bases, with 12 bases between. The CDR3 DNA sequence: TGTGCCAGCAGTGTGACTACCTATCAAGAGACCCAGTACTTC. This gives the protein CASSVTTYQETQYF.

In its sample, this clonotype was seen many times. The rearrangement uses TRBV6-2 or TRBV6-3 and TRBJ2-7; D possibly corresponds to TRBD2 (5 bases). CDR1 and CDR2 from the germline V gene are MNHEY and SVGEGT. The CDR3 is 15 residues long. V lost 5 bases and J 1 base, leaving 15 bases between the germline ends. Written as DNA, the CDR3 is TGTGCCAGCAGTCTAACTAGGGAGAAATCCTACGAGCAGTACTTC. Translation: CASSLTREKSYEQYF.

Details on this clonotype: Possible read error: a much larger clone is one base away. This chain's CDR3 is CASSPLGLATDTQYF. As DNA, the CDR3 is TGTGCCAGCAGCCCCCTCGGACTAGCAACAGATACGCAGTATTTT. The chain has TRBV7-8 and TRBJ2-3; 8 bases fit TRBD2. V lost 5 bases to trimming and J lost 3 bases; unmatched junction nucleotides: 7. The germline V gene encodes CDR1 SGHVS and CDR2 FQNEAQ. This CDR3 has 15 residues.

The sample holds a few counts of this clonotype. The chain couples TRBV5-1 to TRBJ1-3; unclear D gene. Trimming cost V 7 bases and J 4 bases, with 9 bases left between them. This CDR3 region has 12 residues. The V gene's germline CDR1 is SGHRS and CDR2 YFSETQ. The CDR3: CASPTVGNTIYF. The DNA for the CDR3 is TGCGCCAGCCCCACGGTGGGAAACACCATATATTTT.

Notes on this clonotype: A junction boundary mismatches the germline segment, possibly from a read error. This chain links TRBV6-2 or TRBV6-3 with TRBJ2-1; unclear D gene. The germline CDR1 and CDR2 sequences are MNHEY and SVGEGT. The CDR3 consists of 16 residues. The chain's CDR3 is CASSYSSGSSYDEQFF. CDR3 coding DNA: TGTGCCAGCAGTTATTCTAGTGGAAGCTCCTACGATGAGCAGTTCTTC.

This clonotype has more than one count but fewer than ten. The chain combines TRBV5-4 with TRBJ2-3; 10 bases fit TRBD2. Unmatched junction bases numbered 15, after V lost 5 bases and J lost 6 bases. CDR3 length: 17 residues. Germline V gene sequence: CDR1 SGHNT, CDR2 YYREEE (reference sequence). The CDR3 here is CASSPPAASGSGDTQYF. The CDR3 DNA reads as TGTGCCAGCAGTCCCCCGGCGGCTAGCGGGAGTGGGGATACGCAGTATTTT.

Remarks on this clonotype: This may be a read error: a much more frequent sequence differs by one nucleotide. The chain uses TRBV6-5 and TRBJ2-7; no clear D gene. The CDR3 spans 11 residues. CDR1 is MNHEY and CDR2 is SVGAGI in the germline V gene. Trimming pared 4 bases from V and 5 bases from J, leaving 6 bases between. The CDR3 DNA reads as TGTGCCAGCAGTTCCGGGCACGAGCAGTACTTC. Translated, it gives CASSSGHEQYF.

The rearrangement links TRBV11-1 to TRBJ2-3; D uncertain. Trimming cost V 3 bases and J 10 bases, with 14 bases left between them. The CDR3 contains 13 residues. CDR1 is SGHAT and CDR2 is FQDESV in the germline V gene (reference sequence). CDR3 nucleotide sequence: TGTGCCAGCAGCTTGAGACGCGCATATGCGCAGTATTTT. This encodes CASSLRRAYAQYF.

A word on this clonotype: A much larger clone differs from this one at a single base, so this may be a read error. The gene calls are TRBV12-3 or TRBV12-4 and TRBJ1-5, with TRBD1 identical over 8 bases. CDR3 length: 13 residues. V lost 5 bases and J lost 9; bases outside the gene matches: 6. The chain's CDR3 is CASSPGTGTPQHF. CDR3 DNA sequence: TGTGCCAGCAGTCCTGGGACAGGAACGCCCCAGCATTTT.

A remark on this clonotype: Sequence at one end of the junction differs from germline and may be a read error. The chain joins TRBV28 to TRBJ2-3; 7 bases are a match to TRBD1. Germline V gene data show CDR1 as MDHEN and CDR2 as SYDVKM. The CDR3 is 14 amino acids. CDR3 protein: CASSLTGAKDTKYF. CDR3 nucleotides: TGTGCCAGCAGTCTCACAGGGGCGAAAGATACGAAGTATTTT.

This clonotype was observed a handful of times. One base away lies a much larger clone, so this may be a sequencing read error. The genes are TRBV29-1 and TRBJ2-3; D is possibly TRBD2 (5 bases). This CDR3 has 12 amino acids. Trimming left V 7 bases short and J 1 base short, with 9 bases between. CDR1 is SQVTM, CDR2 ANQGSEA, per germline. The CDR3 DNA is TGCAGCGCTGTGCGGGGCACAGATACGCAGTATTTT. Translated: CSAVRGTDTQYF.

With regard to this clonotype: No conserved phenylalanine or tryptophan ends this CDR3, so it is likely a read error. This chain joins TRBV11-2 and TRBJ2-1; 11 bases line up with TRBD2. Germline loops: CDR1 SGHAT, CDR2 FQNNGV. The CDR3 is 20 amino acids. CDR3 protein: CACSLVGLAGGPSLSNEQFL. The CDR3 nucleotides read TGTGCCTGCAGCTTAGTGGGGCTAGCGGGAGGCCCCTCTCTCAGCAATGAGCAGTTCTTA.

The rearrangement joins TRBV5-8 to TRBJ2-7; no clear D. V was pared by 4 bases and J by 4 bases, with 9 bases between. Germline V gene data show CDR1 as SGHTS and CDR2 as YDEGEE. CDR3 length: 12 residues. The CDR3 sequence is CASSTYSYEQYF. The CDR3 DNA sequence: TGTGCCAGCAGCACGTATTCTTACGAGCAGTACTTC.

This clonotype has a handful of counts. The chain combines TRBV7-8 with TRBJ2-7; the match to TRBD2 covers 8 bases. Germline V lookup: CDR1 SGHVS, CDR2 FQNEAQ. The CDR3 loop spans 14 amino acids. V was clipped by 5 bases and J by 7 bases; unmatched bases: 10. Written as DNA, the CDR3 is TGTGCCAGCAGCACTAGAAGGGGACTAGTTGAGCAGTACTTC. It encodes CASSTRRGLVEQYF.

As concerns this clonotype: Being one base from a much bigger clone, this may be a read error. V gene TRBV4-2 combines with J gene TRBJ1-2, with 7 positions matching TRBD1. CDR3 length: 15 residues. Germline lookup yields CDR1 LGHNA and CDR2 YNFKEQ. CDR3 DNA sequence: TGTGCCAGCAGCCAAGGATCCGGGACAGCGTATGGCTTCACCTTC. It codes for CASSQGSGTAYGFTF.

In this sample, this clonotype turned up many times. The V gene is TRBV30, the J gene TRBJ2-7, with 10 bases matching TRBD2. Germline trimming cut 1 base from V and 3 bases from J; bases unmatched to any gene: 3. Per germline, CDR1 GTSNPN and CDR2 SVGIG (reference sequence). This CDR3 comprises 14 residues. CDR3 sequence: CAWSGTSGFYEQYF. The CDR3 coding sequence is TGTGCCTGGAGTGGGACTAGCGGATTCTACGAGCAGTACTTC.

Comment on this clonotype: The junction and the germline gene differ at one end; a read error may be behind it. This chain links TRBV11-1 with TRBJ1-1, with 8 bases lining up with TRBD1. Germline CDR1 is SGHAT and CDR2 is FQDESV (reference sequence). The length of the CDR3 is 14 residues. CDR3 residues: CVSSPDRGGSEAFF. The CDR3 DNA reads TGTGTCAGCAGCCCTGACAGGGGAGGGTCTGAAGCTTTCTTT.

This clonotype was found a few times. The chain employs TRBV5-6 and TRBJ2-3, with TRBD2 matching over 8 bases. The CDR3 runs 15 residues. CDR1 SGHDT and CDR2 YYEEEE come from the germline V gene. V was pared by 3 bases and J by 1 base, with 4 bases of the junction left unmatched. The CDR3 sequence is CASSSGLVGTDTQYF. The CDR3 region has the DNA TGTGCCAGCAGCTCGGGACTAGTAGGCACAGATACGCAGTATTTT.

The chain links TRBV12-3 or TRBV12-4 to TRBJ1-2; tentative D call: TRBD1 (5 bases). The CDR3 loop spans 15 amino acids. Trimming cost V 3 bases and J 3 bases, with 14 bases left between them. The CDR3 loop is CASSLTGQAYYGYTF. DNA for the CDR3: TGTGCCAGCAGTTTGACGGGGCAGGCGTACTATGGCTACACCTTC.

This clonotype was counted between two and nine times. This chain uses TRBV11-2 with TRBJ2-1, with 7 bases matching TRBD2. There are 15 residues in the CDR3. V lost 0 bases and J lost 1; bases outside the gene matches: 0. Germline lookup yields CDR1 SGHAT and CDR2 FQNNGV. The CDR3, as DNA: TGTGCCAGCAGCTTAGAACTAGCGTCCTACAATGAGCAGTTCTTC. As protein: CASSLELASYNEQFF.

For this clonotype: With a much larger clone just one base away, this may be a read error. V gene TRBV12-3 or TRBV12-4 combines with J gene TRBJ2-1, with D tentatively TRBD1 or TRBD2 (5 bases each). The length of the CDR3 is 15 residues. Trimming left V 8 bases short and J 7 bases short, with 21 bases between. The CDR3 reads CASGVIGGPRNEQFF. The CDR3 coding sequence is TGTGCCAGCGGTGTGATTGGGGGTCCTAGAAATGAGCAGTTCTTC.

Notes on this clonotype: A much larger clonotype is one base distant, so this may be a read error. This chain uses TRBV6-2 or TRBV6-3 with TRBJ1-5; D gene ambiguous. CDR3 length equals 12 residues. CDR1 MNHEY and CDR2 SVGEGT come from the germline V gene. The CDR3 reads CASSLDLQHQHF. The CDR3 DNA reads as TGTGCCAGCAGTTTGGACCTCCAGCACCAGCATTTT.

This clonotype was found many times. The chain links TRBV11-1 to TRBJ2-7; 7 bases agree with TRBD2. Germline V gene sequence: CDR1 SGHAT, CDR2 FQDESV (reference sequence). The CDR3 length is 15 residues. After removal of 4 bases from V and 4 bases from J, the junction contained 10 bases not matched to a gene. The CDR3 DNA sequence: TGTGCCAGCAGCTCCAATTCTGGCGGGAGTTACGAGCAGTACTTC. Its translation is CASSSNSGGSYEQYF.

V is TRBV12-3 or TRBV12-4 and J is TRBJ1-3; D call uncertain. This CDR3 has 12 residues. Trimming took off 5 bases at V and 8 bases at J, with 10 bases between the two ends. CDR3 bases: TGTGCCAGCAGTGTCCTTGGTGACACCATATATTTT. It codes for CASSVLGDTIYF.

The rearrangement joins TRBV7-9 to TRBJ2-3, with TRBD2 matching over 9 bases. CDR1 is SEHNR, CDR2 FQNEAQ, per germline (reference sequence). The V gene end was trimmed by 4 bases and the J gene end by 7 bases; junction bases not matched to a gene: 9. The CDR3 runs to 15 residues. Written as DNA, the CDR3 is TGTGCCAGCAGCTCCCGGATAGCGGGAGCAAATACGCAGTATTTT. It codes for CASSSRIAGANTQYF. The variable domain in full, completed from reference TRBV7-9 and TRBJ2-3, reads DTGVSQNPRHKITKRGQNVTFRCDPISEHNRLYWYRQTLGQGPEFLTYFQNEAQLEKSRLLSDRFSAERPKGSFSTLEIQRTEQGDSAMYLCASSSRIAGANTQYFGPGTRLTVL.

This chain links TRBV11-1 with TRBJ1-2, with D possibly TRBD1 on 5 matching bases. V lost 4 bases to trimming and J lost 4 bases, with 10 bases between them. CDR1 and CDR2 from the germline V gene are SGHAT and FQDESV (reference sequence). The CDR3 covers 13 residues. Here the CDR3 reads CASSSNGAYGYTF. Written as DNA, the CDR3 is TGTGCCAGCAGCTCAAACGGGGCCTATGGCTACACCTTC.

Details on this clonotype: This clone may be a read error of a much larger clone one base away. The rearrangement uses TRBV6-6 and TRBJ1-4; 8 bases are shared with TRBD1. This CDR3 contains 14 residues. Germline CDR1 MNHNY, CDR2 SVGAGI (reference sequence). Unmatched junction bases numbered 7, after V lost 9 bases and J lost 4 bases. The CDR3 reads CARNPGQGNEKLFF. CDR3 sequence (DNA): TGTGCCAGGAACCCCGGACAGGGTAATGAAAAACTGTTTTTT.